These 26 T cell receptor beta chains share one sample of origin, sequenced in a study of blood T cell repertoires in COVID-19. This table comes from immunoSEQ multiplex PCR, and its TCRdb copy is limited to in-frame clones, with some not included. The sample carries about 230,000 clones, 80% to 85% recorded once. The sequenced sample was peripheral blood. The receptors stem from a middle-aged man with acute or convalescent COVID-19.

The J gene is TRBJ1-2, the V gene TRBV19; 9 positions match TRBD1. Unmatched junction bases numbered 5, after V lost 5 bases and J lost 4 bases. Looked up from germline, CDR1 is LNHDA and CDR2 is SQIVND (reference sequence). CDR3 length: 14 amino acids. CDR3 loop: CASSGNRGPYGYTF. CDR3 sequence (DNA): TGTGCCAGTAGTGGGAACAGGGGGCCCTATGGCTACACCTTC.

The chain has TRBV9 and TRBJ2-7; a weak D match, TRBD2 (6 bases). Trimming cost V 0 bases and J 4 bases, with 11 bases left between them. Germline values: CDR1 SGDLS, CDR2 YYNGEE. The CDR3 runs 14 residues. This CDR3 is CASSVAGVGYEQYF. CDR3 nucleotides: TGTGCCAGCAGCGTAGCGGGAGTCGGGTACGAGCAGTACTTC.

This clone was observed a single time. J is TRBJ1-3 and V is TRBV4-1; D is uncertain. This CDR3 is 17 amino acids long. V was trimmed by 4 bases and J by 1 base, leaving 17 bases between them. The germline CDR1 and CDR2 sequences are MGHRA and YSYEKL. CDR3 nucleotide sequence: TGCGCCAGCAGCCGAGAAACCTTACCAGGTTCTGGAAACACCATATATTTT. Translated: CASSRETLPGSGNTIYF.

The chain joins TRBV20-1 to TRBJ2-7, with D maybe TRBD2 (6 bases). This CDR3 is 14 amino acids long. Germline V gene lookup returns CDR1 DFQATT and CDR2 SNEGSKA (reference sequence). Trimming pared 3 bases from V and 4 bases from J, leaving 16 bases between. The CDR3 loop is CSASIPGLQYEQYF. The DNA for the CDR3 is TGCAGTGCTAGTATTCCGGGACTCCAATACGAGCAGTACTTC.

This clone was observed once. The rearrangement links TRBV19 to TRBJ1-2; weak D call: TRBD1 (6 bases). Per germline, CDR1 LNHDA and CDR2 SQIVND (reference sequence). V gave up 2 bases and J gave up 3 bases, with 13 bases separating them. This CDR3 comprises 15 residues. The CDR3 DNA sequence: TGTGCCAGTAGTATACCAGGGGAGCGTGACTATGGCTACACCTTC. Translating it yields CASSIPGERDYGYTF.

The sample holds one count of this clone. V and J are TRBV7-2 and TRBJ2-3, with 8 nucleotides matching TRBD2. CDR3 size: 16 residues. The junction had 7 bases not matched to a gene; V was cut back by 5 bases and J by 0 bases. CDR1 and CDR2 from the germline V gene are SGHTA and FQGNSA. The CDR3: CASSGGRITSTDTQYF. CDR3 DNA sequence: TGTGCCAGCAGCGGCGGGAGGATAACTAGCACAGATACGCAGTATTTT.

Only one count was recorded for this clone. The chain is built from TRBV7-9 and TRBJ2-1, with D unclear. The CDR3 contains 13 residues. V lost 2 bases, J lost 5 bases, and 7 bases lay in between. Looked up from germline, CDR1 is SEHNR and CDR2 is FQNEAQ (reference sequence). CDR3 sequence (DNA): TGTGCCAGCAGCTTAAGCTTTGACAATGAGCAGTTCTTC. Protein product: CASSLSFDNEQFF.

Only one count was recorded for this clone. DNA of the CDR3: TGTGCCAGCAGCTTAGTGGCCTCCGGGGAGCTGTTTTTT. This translates into CASSLVASGELFF. This rearrangement joins TRBV7-9 to TRBJ2-2, with D unresolved. There are 13 residues in the CDR3. Germline-derived CDR1 and CDR2 are SEHNR and FQNEAQ (reference sequence). V shed 1 base and J shed 6 bases, with 6 bases lying between them. The full variable domain, with the rest looked up from reference TRBV7-9 and TRBJ2-2, is DTGVSQNPRHKITKRGQNVTFRCDPISEHNRLYWYRQTLGQGPEFLTYFQNEAQLEKSRLLSDRFSAERPKGSFSTLEIQRTEQGDSAMYLCASSLVASGELFFGEGSRLTVL.

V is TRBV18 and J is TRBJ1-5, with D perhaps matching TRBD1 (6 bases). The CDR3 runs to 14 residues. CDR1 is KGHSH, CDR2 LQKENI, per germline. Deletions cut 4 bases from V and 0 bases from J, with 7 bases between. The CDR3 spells CASSRGGSNQPQHF. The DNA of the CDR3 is TGTGCCAGCTCACGAGGGGGTAGCAATCAGCCCCAGCATTTT. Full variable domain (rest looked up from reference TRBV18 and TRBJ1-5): NAGVMQNPRHLVRRRGQEARLRCSPMKGHSHVYWYRQLPEEGLKFMVYLQKENIIDESGMPKERFSAEFPKEGPSILRIQQVVRGDSAAYFCASSRGGSNQPQHFGDGTRLSIL.

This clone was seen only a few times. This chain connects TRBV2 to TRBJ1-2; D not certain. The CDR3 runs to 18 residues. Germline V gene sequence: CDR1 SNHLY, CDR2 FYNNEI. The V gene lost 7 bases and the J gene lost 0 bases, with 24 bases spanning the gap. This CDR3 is CASIVGGSAGLANYGYTF. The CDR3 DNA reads TGTGCCAGCATCGTTGGAGGGTCGGCGGGTTTGGCTAACTATGGCTACACCTTC.

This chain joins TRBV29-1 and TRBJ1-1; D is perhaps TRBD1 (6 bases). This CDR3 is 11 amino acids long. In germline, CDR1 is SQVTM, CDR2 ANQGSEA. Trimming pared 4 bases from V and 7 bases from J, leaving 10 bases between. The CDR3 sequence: CSVADRREAFF. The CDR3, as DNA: TGCAGCGTTGCCGACAGGCGTGAAGCTTTCTTT.

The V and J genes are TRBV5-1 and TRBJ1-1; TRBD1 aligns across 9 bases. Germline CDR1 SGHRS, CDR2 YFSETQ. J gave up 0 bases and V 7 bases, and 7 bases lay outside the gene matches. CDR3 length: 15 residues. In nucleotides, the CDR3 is TGCGCCAGCTGCCGGGACAGGGTTATGAACACTGAAGCTTTCTTT. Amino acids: CASCRDRVMNTEAFF.

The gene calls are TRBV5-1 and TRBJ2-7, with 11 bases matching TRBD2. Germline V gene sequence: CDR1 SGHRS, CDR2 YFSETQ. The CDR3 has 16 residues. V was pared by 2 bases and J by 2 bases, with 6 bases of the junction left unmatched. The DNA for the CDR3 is TGCGCCAGCAGCTTAGGACTAGCGGGCCCAACCTACGAGCAGTACTTC. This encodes CASSLGLAGPTYEQYF.

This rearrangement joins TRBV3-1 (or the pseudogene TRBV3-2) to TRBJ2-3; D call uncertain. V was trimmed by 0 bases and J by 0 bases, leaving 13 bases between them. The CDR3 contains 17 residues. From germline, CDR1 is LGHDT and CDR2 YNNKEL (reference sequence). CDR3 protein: CASSQDLAATSTDTQYF. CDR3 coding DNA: TGTGCCAGCAGCCAAGATTTAGCCGCCACTAGCACAGATACGCAGTATTTT.

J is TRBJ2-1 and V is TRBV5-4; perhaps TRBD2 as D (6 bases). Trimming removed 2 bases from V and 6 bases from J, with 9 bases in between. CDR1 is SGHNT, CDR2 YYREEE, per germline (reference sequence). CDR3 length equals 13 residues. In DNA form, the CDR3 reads TGTGCCAGCAGCTTCGGAGGGCCCAATGAGCAGTTCTTC. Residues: CASSFGGPNEQFF.

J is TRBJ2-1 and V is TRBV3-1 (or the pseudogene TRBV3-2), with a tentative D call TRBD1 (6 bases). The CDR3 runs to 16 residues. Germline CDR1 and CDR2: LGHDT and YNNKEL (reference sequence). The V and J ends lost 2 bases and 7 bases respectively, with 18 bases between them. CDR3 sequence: CASSQMGAAAPNEQFF. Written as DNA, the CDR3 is TGTGCCAGCAGCCAAATGGGGGCGGCAGCCCCTAATGAGCAGTTCTTC.

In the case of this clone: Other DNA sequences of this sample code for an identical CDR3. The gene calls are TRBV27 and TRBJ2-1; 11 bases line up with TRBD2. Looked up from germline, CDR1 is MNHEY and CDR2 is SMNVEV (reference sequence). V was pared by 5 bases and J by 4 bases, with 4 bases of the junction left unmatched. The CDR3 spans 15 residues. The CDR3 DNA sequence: TGTGCCAGCAGTCCCCTAGCGGGAGGTTACAATGAGCAGTTCTTC. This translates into CASSPLAGGYNEQFF.

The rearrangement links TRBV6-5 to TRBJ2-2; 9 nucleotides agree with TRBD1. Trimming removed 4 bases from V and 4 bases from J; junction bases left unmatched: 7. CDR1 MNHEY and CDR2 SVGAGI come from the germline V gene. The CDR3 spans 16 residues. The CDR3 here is CASSLTGGEGTGELFF. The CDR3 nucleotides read TGTGCCAGCAGTTTAACAGGGGGCGAGGGCACCGGGGAGCTGTTTTTT.

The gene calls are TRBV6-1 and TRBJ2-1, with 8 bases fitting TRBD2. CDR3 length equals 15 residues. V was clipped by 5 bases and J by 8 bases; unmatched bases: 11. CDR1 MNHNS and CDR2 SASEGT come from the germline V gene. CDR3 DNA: TGTGCCAGCAGTCCTGGAGGACTAGCAGACGATGAGCAGTTCTTC. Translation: CASSPGGLADDEQFF.

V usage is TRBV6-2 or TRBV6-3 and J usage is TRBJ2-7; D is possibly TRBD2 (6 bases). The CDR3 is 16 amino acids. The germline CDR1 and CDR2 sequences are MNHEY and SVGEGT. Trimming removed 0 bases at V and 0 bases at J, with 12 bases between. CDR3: CASSYSRLGSSYEQYF. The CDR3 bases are TGTGCCAGCAGTTACTCTCGACTCGGGAGCTCCTACGAGCAGTACTTC.

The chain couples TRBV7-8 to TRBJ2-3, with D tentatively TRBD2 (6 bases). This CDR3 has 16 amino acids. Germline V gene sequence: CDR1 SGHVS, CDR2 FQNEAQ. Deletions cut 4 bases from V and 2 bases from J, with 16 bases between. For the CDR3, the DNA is TGTGCCAGCAGCTCCCTCGACGGGACTTACACAGATACGCAGTATTTT. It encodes CASSSLDGTYTDTQYF.

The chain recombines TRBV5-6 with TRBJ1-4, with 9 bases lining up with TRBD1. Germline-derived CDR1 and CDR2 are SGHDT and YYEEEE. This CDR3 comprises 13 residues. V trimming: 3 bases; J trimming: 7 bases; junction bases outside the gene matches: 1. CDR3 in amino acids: CASSWDRAEKLFF. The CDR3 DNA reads TGTGCCAGCAGCTGGGACAGGGCTGAAAAACTGTTTTTT.

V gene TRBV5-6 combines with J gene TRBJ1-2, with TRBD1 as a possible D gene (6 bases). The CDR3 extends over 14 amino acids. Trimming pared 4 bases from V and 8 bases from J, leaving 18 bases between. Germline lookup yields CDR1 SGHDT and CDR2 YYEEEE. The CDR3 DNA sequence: TGTGCCAGCAGCGCCGGGACATCCTACGGGGGCTACACCTTC. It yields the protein CASSAGTSYGGYTF. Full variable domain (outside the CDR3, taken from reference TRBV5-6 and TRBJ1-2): DAGVTQSPTHLIKTRGQQVTLRCSPKSGHDTVSWYQQALGQGPQFIFQYYEEEERQRGNFPDRFSGHQFPNYSSELNVNALLLGDSALYLCASSAGTSYGGYTFGSGTRLTVV.

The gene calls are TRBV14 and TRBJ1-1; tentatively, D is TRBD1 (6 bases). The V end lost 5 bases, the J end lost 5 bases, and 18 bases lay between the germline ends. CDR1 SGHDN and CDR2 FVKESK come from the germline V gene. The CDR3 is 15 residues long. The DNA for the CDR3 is TGTGCCAGCAGCTCATCAGGGGCCGCCTGGACTGAAGCTTTCTTT. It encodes CASSSSGAAWTEAFF.

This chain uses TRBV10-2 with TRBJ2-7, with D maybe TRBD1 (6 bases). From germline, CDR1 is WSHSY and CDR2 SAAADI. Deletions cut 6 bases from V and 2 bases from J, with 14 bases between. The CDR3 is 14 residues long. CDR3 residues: CASRHTGFPYEQYF. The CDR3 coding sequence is TGCGCCAGCAGGCACACAGGGTTCCCCTACGAGCAGTACTTC.

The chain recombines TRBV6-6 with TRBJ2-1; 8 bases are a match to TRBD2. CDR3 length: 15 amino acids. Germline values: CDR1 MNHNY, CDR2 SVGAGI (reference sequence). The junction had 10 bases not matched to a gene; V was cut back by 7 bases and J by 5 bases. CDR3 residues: CASTDTSGPHNEQFF. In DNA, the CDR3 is TGTGCCAGCACCGATACTAGCGGCCCACACAATGAGCAGTTCTTC.